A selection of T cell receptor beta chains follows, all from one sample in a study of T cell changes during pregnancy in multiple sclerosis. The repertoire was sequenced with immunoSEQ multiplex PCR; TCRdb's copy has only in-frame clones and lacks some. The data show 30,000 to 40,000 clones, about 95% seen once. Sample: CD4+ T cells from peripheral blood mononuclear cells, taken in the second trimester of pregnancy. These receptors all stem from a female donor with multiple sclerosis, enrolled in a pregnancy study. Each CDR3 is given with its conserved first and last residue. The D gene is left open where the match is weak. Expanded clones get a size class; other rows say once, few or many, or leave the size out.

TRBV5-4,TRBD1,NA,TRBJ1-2,CASSSIPTGGLGYTF,TGTGCCAGCAGCTCTATACCGACAGGGGGCCTTGGCTACACCTTC
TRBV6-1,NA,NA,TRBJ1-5,CASRVERSNQPQHF,TGTGCCAGCAGGGTTGAGAGGAGCAATCAGCCCCAGCATTTT
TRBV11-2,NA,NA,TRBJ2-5,CASSLDGFPETQYF,TGTGCCAGCAGCTTAGACGGGTTCCCAGAGACCCAGTACTTC
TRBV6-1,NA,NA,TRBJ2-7,CASSSQGSGSYEQYF,TGTGCCAGCAGTTCACAGGGATCGGGGTCCTACGAGCAGTACTTC
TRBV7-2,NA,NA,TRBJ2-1,CASSFSLGHTDEQFF,TGTGCCAGCAGCTTCTCACTAGGCCACACCGATGAGCAGTTCTTC
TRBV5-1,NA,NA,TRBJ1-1,CASSLGIRDTEAFF,TGCGCCAGCAGCTTGGGGATCAGGGACACTGAAGCTTTCTTT
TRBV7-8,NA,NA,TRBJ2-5,CASSLGTGRGFGETQYF,TGTGCCAGCAGCTTAGGGACAGGGCGGGGGTTTGGAGAGACCCAGTACTTC
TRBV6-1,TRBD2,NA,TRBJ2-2,CASSELVGLAGTTGELFF,TGTGCCAGCAGTGAGTTGGTTGGACTAGCGGGGACGACCGGGGAGCTGTTTTTT
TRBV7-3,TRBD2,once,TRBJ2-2,CASSLTGLAGLANTGELFF,TGTGCCAGCAGCTTAACAGGACTAGCGGGGCTAGCGAACACCGGGGAGCTGTTTTTT
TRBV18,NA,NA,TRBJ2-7,CASSQMPGTYEQYF,TGTGCCAGCTCACAAATGCCGGGTACCTACGAGCAGTACTTC
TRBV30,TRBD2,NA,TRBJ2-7,CAWSGGLAGRSYEQYF,TGTGCCTGGAGTGGGGGACTAGCGGGGCGCTCCTACGAGCAGTACTTC
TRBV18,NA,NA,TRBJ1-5,CASSDRNQPQHF,TGTGCCAGCTCAGACAGAAATCAGCCCCAGCATTTT
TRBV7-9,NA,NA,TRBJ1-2,CASSLAEVGYTF,TGTGCCAGCAGCTTAGCGGAGGTTGGCTACACCTTC
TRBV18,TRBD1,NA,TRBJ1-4,CASSQDRVEKLFF,TGTGCCAGCTCACAGGACAGGGTTGAAAAACTGTTTTTT
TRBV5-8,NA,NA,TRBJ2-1,CASSLEVGRNEQFF,TGTGCCAGCAGCTTGGAGGTGGGGCGCAATGAGCAGTTCTTC
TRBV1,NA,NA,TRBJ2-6,CTSSPRPATSTGANVLTF,TGCACCAGCAGCCCGAGGCCTGCCACCTCTACTGGGGCCAACGTCCTGACTTTC
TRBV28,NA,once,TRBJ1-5,CASSFLGGRGLNQPQHF,TGTGCCAGCAGTTTCCTCGGTGGGCGCGGGCTAAATCAGCCCCAGCATTTT
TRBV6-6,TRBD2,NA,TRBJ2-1,CASSYSGTISYNEQFF,TGTGCCAGCAGTTATTCCGGGACTATCTCCTACAATGAGCAGTTCTTC
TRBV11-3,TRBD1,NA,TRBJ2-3,CASSLGDSSTDTQYF,TGTGCCAGCAGCTTAGGGGACAGTAGCACAGATACGCAGTATTTT
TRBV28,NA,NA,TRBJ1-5,CASRLGAVGNQPQHF,TGTGCCAGCAGACTGGGGGCTGTCGGTAATCAGCCCCAGCATTTT
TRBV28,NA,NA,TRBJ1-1,CASSLPLSEAFF,TGTGCCAGCAGTTTACCGTTATCTGAAGCTTTCTTT
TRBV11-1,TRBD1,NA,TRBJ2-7,CASSLGGTGGLEQYF,TGTGCCAGCAGCCTAGGGGGGACAGGGGGCCTCGAGCAGTACTTC
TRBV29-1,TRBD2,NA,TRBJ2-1,CSIYPGTSGNNEQFF,TGCAGCATATACCCCGGGACTAGCGGTAACAATGAGCAGTTCTTC
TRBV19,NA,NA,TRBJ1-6,CASSPRTVSSPLHF,TGTGCCAGTAGTCCCCGGACAGTTAGCTCACCCCTCCACTTT
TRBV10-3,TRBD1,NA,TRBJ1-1,CAISPIIGMGTGGTEAFF,TGTGCCATCAGTCCCATCATAGGCATGGGGACAGGGGGCACTGAAGCTTTCTTT
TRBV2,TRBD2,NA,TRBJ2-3,CASSLLAGGPEDTQYF,TGTGCCAGCAGTCTACTAGCGGGAGGGCCTGAAGATACGCAGTATTTT
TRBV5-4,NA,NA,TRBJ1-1,CASSPGPGRAFF,TGTGCCAGCAGCCCAGGGCCGGGTCGCGCTTTCTTT
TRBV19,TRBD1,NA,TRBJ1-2,CASSDRGGYGYTF,TGTGCCAGTAGTGACAGGGGAGGCTATGGCTACACCTTC
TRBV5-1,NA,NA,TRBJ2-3,CASTSSLIGGTTQYF,TGCGCCAGCACCTCCAGCTTGATCGGAGGGACTACGCAGTATTTT
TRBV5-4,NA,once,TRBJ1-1,CASRSGQMNTEAFF,TGTGCCAGCAGATCTGGACAGATGAACACTGAAGCTTTCTTT
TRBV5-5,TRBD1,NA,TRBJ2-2,CASSLATGPNTGELFF,TGTGCCAGCAGCTTGGCGACAGGGCCGAACACCGGGGAGCTGTTTTTT